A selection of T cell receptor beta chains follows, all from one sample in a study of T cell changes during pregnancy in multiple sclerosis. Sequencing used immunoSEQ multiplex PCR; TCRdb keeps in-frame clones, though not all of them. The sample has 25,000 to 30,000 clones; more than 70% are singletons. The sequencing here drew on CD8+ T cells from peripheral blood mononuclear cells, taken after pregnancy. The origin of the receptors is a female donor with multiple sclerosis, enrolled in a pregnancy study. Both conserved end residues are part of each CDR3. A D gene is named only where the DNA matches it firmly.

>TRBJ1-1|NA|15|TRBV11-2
CASSLDTGGFTPKLF
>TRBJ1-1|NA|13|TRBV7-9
CASSFGGVNEAFF
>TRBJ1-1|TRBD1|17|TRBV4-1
CASSPLGGGQGNTEAFF
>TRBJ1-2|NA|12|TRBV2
CARLDSNYGYTF
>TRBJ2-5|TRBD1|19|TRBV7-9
CASSLALRTGGKLRETQYF
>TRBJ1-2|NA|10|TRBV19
CAIIRGGYTF
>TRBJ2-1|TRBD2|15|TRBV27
CASRKAGGRYNEQFF
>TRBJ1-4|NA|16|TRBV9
CASSVEPGLTNEKLFF
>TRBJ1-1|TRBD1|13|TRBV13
CASSYTGGTEAFF
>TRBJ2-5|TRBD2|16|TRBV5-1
CASSSGLADRGETQYF
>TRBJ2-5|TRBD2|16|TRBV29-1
CSVAAFSGGRGETQYF
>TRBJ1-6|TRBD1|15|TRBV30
CAWSVRDRDIAPLHF
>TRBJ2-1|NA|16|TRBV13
CASSFLTGIPLNEQFF
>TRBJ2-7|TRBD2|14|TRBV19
CASSSGGGVYEQYF
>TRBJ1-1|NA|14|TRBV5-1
CASRSARGNTEAFF
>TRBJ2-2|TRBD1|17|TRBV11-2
CASSLDIGTGLTGELFF